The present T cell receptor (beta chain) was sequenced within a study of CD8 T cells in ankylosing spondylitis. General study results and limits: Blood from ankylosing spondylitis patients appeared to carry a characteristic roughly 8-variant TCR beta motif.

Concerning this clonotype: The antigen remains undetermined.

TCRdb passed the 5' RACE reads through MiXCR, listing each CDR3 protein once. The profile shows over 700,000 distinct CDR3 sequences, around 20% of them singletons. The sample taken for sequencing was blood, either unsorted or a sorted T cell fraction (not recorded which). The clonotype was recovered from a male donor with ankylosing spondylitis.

In nucleotides, the CDR3 is TGTGCCAGCAGGAAGGGACAGGCCACCTACGAGCAGTACTTC. Encoded protein: CASRKGQATYEQYF. The chain couples TRBV2 to TRBJ2-7; 8 positions agree with TRBD1. The ends lost 6 bases at V and 2 bases at J; junction bases unmatched: 6. This CDR3 region has 14 residues. Per the germline V gene, CDR1 is SNHLY and CDR2 is FYNNEI.